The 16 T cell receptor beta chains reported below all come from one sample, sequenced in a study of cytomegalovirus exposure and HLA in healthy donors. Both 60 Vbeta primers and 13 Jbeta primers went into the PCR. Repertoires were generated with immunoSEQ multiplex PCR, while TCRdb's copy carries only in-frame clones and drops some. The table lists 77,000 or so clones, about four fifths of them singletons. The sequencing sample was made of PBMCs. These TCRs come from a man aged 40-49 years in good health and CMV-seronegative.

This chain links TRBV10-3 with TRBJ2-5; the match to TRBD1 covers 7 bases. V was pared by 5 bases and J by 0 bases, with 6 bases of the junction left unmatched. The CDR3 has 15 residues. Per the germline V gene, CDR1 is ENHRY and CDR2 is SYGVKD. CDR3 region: CAISQGQQYQETQYF. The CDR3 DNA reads TGTGCCATCAGTCAGGGACAGCAGTACCAAGAGACCCAGTACTTC.

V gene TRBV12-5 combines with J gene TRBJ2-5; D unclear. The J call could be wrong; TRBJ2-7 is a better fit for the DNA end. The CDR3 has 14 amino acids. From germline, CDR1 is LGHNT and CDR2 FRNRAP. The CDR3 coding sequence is TGTGCTAGTGGACCAGAGAACTCGTACTACGAGCAGTACTTC. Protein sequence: CASGPENSYYEQYF.

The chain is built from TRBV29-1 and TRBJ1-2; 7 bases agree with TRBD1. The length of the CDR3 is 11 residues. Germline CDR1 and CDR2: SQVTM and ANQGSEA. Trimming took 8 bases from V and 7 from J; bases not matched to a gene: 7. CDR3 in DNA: TGCAGCTCTTTAGGGGGCGCTGGCTACACCTTC. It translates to CSSLGGAGYTF.

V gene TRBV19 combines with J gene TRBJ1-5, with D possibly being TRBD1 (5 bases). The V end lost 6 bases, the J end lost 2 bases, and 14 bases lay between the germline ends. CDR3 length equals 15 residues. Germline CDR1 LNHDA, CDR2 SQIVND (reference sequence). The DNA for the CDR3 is TGTGCCAGTAGCATCGGGGGTACGGGCAATCAGCCCCAGCATTTT. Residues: CASSIGGTGNQPQHF. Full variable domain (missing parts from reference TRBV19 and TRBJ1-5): DGGITQSPKYLFRKEGQNVTLSCEQNLNHDAMYWYRQDPGQGLRLIYYSQIVNDFQKGDIAEGYSVSREKKESFPLTVTSAQKNPTAFYLCASSIGGTGNQPQHFGDGTRLSIL.

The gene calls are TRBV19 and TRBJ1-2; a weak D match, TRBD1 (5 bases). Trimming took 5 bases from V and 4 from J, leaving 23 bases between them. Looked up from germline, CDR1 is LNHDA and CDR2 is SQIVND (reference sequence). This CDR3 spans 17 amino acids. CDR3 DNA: TGTGCCAGTAGTTCTCTCGCTCGGACAAATCATACCTATGGCTACACCTTC. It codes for CASSSLARTNHTYGYTF.

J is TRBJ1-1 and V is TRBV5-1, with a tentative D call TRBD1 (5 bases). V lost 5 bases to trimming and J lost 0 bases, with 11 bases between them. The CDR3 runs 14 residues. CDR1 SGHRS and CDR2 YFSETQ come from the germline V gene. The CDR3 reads CASRRQSMNTEAFF. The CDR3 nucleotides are TGCGCCAGCAGACGACAGAGCATGAACACTGAAGCTTTCTTT.

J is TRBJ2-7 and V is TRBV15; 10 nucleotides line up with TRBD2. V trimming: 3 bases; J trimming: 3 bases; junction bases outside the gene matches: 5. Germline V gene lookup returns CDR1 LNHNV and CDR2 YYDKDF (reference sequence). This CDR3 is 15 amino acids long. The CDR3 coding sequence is TGTGCCACCAGCAGGTTAGCGGGAGGTGGCTACGAGCAGTACTTC. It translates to CATSRLAGGGYEQYF.

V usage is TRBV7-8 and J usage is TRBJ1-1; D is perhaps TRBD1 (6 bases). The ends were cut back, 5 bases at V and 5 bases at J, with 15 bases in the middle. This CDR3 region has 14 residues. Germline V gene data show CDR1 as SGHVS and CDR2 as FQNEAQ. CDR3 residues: CASSVRGAGTEAFF. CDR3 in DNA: TGTGCCAGCAGCGTACGGGGGGCTGGGACTGAAGCTTTCTTT.

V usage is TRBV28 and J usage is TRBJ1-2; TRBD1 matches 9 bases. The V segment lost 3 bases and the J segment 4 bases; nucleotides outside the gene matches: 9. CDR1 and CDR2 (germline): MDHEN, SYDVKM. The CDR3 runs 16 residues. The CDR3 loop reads CASSFPPGQGVYGYTF. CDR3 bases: TGTGCCAGCAGTTTTCCCCCGGGACAGGGTGTCTATGGCTACACCTTC.

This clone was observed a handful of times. In DNA form, the CDR3 reads TGTGCCAGCAGCTTGTCCTTCAATCAGCCCCAGCATTTT. Its translation: CASSLSFNQPQHF. V and J are TRBV7-8 and TRBJ1-5; D is unclear. V lost 3 bases, J lost 3 bases, and 6 bases lay in between. This CDR3 spans 13 amino acids. Germline V gene data show CDR1 as SGHVS and CDR2 as FQNEAQ.

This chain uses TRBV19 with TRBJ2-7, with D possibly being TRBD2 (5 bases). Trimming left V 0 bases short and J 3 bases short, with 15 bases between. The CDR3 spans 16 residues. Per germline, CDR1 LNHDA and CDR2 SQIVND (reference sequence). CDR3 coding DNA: TGTGCCAGTAGTATAGAAGGGCGAACCGGGGTCTACGAGCAGTACTTC. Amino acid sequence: CASSIEGRTGVYEQYF. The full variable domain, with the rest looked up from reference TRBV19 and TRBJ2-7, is DGGITQSPKYLFRKEGQNVTLSCEQNLNHDAMYWYRQDPGQGLRLIYYSQIVNDFQKGDIAEGYSVSREKKESFPLTVTSAQKNPTAFYLCASSIEGRTGVYEQYFGPGTRLTVT.

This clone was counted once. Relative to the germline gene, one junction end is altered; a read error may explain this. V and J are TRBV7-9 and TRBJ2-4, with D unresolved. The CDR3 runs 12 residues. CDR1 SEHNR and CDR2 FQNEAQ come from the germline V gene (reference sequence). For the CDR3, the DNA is TGTGCCAGCAGCTTATCCGAAAACAGTCAGTACTTC. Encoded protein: CASSLSENSQYF.

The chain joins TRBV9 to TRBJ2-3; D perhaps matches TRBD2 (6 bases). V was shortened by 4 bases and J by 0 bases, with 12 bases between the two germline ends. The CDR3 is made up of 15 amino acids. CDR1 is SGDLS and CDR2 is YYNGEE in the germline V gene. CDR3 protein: CASSMIGSSTDTQYF. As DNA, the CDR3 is TGTGCCAGCAGCATGATCGGGAGTAGCACAGATACGCAGTATTTT.

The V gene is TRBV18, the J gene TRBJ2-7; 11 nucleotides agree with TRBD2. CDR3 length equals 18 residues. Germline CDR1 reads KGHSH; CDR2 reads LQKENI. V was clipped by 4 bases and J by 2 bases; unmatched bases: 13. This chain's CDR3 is CASSLTSPGTSGPYEQYF. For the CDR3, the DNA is TGTGCCAGCTCACTCACTAGCCCCGGGACTAGCGGTCCCTACGAGCAGTACTTC.

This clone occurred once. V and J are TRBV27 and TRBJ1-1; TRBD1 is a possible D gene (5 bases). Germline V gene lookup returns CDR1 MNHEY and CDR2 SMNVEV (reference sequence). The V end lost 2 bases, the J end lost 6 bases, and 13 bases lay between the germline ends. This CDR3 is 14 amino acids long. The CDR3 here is CASSLRQGGAEAFF. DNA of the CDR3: TGTGCCAGCAGTTTAAGGCAGGGAGGGGCTGAAGCTTTCTTT.

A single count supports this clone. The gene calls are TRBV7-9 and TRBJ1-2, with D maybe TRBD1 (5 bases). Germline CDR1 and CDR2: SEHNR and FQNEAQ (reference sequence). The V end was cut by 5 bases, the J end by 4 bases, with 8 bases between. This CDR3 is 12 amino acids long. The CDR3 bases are TGTGCCAGCAGCCCCGACAGCTATGGCTACACCTTC. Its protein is CASSPDSYGYTF.